The 13 T cell receptor beta chains below come from one sample, sequenced in a study of Tregs in tolerant kidney transplant recipients. Produced via immunoSEQ multiplex PCR; TCRdb's table is partial and in-frame only. In total, the table holds approximately 50,000 clones. The sequencing used CD4+ T cells from blood, collected before the transplant. These receptor sequences come from a human donor who received a combined kidney and bone marrow transplant.

Concerning this clone itself: The read finishes 3 residues shy of the CDR3 end, and the germline J gene is used to complete it. The V call is TRBV19, the J call TRBJ2-3; 10 positions agree with TRBD2. The CDR3 extends over 16 amino acids. From germline, CDR1 is LNHDA and CDR2 SQIVND (reference sequence). V lost 3 bases to trimming and J lost 0 bases; unmatched junction nucleotides: 3. The sequenced part of the CDR3 DNA is TGTGCCAGTAGTATGGTTAGCGGGGGGAGCACAGATACG. This translates into CASSMVSGGSTDT. The entire CDR3 sequence reads CASSMVSGGSTDTQYF. The entire variable domain, with the rest obtained from reference TRBV19 and TRBJ2-3, is as follows: DGGITQSPKYLFRKEGQNVTLSCEQNLNHDAMYWYRQDPGQGLRLIYYSQIVNDFQKGDIAEGYSVSREKKESFPLTVTSAQKNPTAFYLCASSMVSGGSTDTQYFGPGTRLTVL.

In regard to this clone: The read ends 3 residues before the CDR3 terminus; that terminus is restored from the germline J gene. The rearrangement joins TRBV11-2 to TRBJ2-3; TRBD1 aligns across 7 bases. The V and J ends lost 5 bases and 5 bases, in that order; junction bases with no gene match: 7. The germline V gene has CDR1 SGHAT and CDR2 FQNNGV. The CDR3 spans 14 residues. CDR3 loop: CASSPASGGDTQYF. The sequenced part of the CDR3 DNA is TGTGCCAGCAGCCCGGCCTCAGGGGGAGATACG.

As regards this clone: With the read ending 3 residues before the CDR3 end, the germline J gene is used to fill in that end. The rearrangement joins TRBV5-1 to TRBJ2-6, with D maybe TRBD2 (5 bases). There are 14 residues in the CDR3. CDR1 and CDR2 from the germline V gene are SGHRS and YFSETQ. V was cut by 7 bases and J by 4 bases, with 12 bases left in between. The CDR3 here is CASGLDPGANVLTF. Partial CDR3 DNA: TGCGCCAGCGGACTGGATCCCGGGGCCAACGTC.

Comment on this clone: The missing CDR3 end, 3 residues past where the read stops, is filled in from the germline J gene. The V call is TRBV19, the J call TRBJ2-2; 7 bases are shared with TRBD1. Looked up from germline, CDR1 is LNHDA and CDR2 is SQIVND (reference sequence). This CDR3 comprises 15 residues. Trimming took 5 bases from V and 5 from J; bases not matched to a gene: 8. The part of the CDR3 DNA that was read is TGTGCCAGTAGTCCGCGGACAGGTTGGACCGGGGAG. Residues: CASSPRTGWTGE. The CDR3 in its entirety is CASSPRTGWTGELFF.

With respect to this clone: The read ends 3 residues early relative to the CDR3; the germline J gene fills the gap. This sequence joins TRBV7-2 and TRBJ2-4; 8 nucleotides match TRBD1. Trimming took 5 bases from V and 5 from J; bases not matched to a gene: 8. Germline CDR1 and CDR2: SGHTA and FQGNSA. CDR3 length: 15 amino acids. The CDR3 loop is CASSPSAGGENIQYF. Partial CDR3 DNA: TGTGCCAGCAGCCCGTCAGCAGGGGGCGAAAACATT.

CDR3 amino acids: CASSLAGLAGENIQYF. CDR3 bases read: TGTGCCAGCAGCTTAGCGGGACTAGCGGGGGAAAACATT. The chain is built from TRBV5-4 and TRBJ2-4, with 14 bases matching TRBD2. From the germline J gene comes the end of the CDR3, since the read stops 3 residues before it. V was pared by 2 bases and J by 5 bases, with 3 bases of the junction left unmatched. The germline gives CDR1 SGHNT, CDR2 YYREEE (reference sequence). This CDR3 has 16 amino acids.

Notes on this clone: The read halts 3 residues ahead of the CDR3 end, with the missing end drawn from the germline J gene. J is TRBJ1-6 and V is TRBV19; 8 bases map to TRBD1. The CDR3 contains 13 residues. The germline V gene encodes CDR1 LNHDA and CDR2 SQIVND (reference sequence). The V gene end was trimmed by 9 bases and the J gene end by 6 bases; junction bases not matched to a gene: 4. CDR3 bases read: TGTGCCAGGCCGGGACAGGCTAATTCACCC. Translation gives CARPGQANSP. The whole CDR3 reads CARPGQANSPLHF.

A word on this clone: The read terminates 3 residues ahead of where the CDR3 ends, so the germline J gene completes it. The genes are TRBV2 and TRBJ1-4; 7 nucleotides match TRBD1. Germline-derived CDR1 and CDR2 are SNHLY and FYNNEI. The CDR3 is 15 residues long. J gave up 8 bases and V 0 bases, and 6 bases lay outside the gene matches. The DNA read from the CDR3 is TGTGCCAGCAGTGAAGCCCGACAGGGAGGGGAAAAA. Translated: CASSEARQGGEK. The CDR3, in full, reads CASSEARQGGEKLFF.

A word on this clone: The sequence runs out 3 residues before the end of the CDR3; the remainder is reconstructed from the germline J gene. This rearrangement joins TRBV6-2 or TRBV6-3 to TRBJ1-3; D gene ambiguous. The V and J ends lost 2 bases and 0 bases respectively, with 8 bases between them. The V gene's germline CDR1 is MNHEY and CDR2 SVGEGT. The CDR3 covers 15 residues. This chain's CDR3 is CASSYGQSSGNTIYF. CDR3 DNA, as far as it was read: TGTGCCAGCAGTTACGGGCAGAGCTCTGGAAACACC.

To note about this clone: The CDR3 end is not reached by the read, which stops 3 residues before it; the germline J gene fills it in. The chain uses TRBV2 and TRBJ2-2; 9 bases agree with TRBD1. Germline loops: CDR1 SNHLY, CDR2 FYNNEI. V lost 4 bases and J lost 2; bases outside the gene matches: 2. This CDR3 comprises 15 residues. The CDR3 DNA, read in part, is TGTGCCAGCAGTGTGGGACAGGGAAACACCGGGGAG. Translated: CASSVGQGNTGE. The full CDR3 protein is CASSVGQGNTGELFF. The complete variable domain, with remaining parts taken from reference TRBV2 and TRBJ2-2, reads EPEVTQTPSHQVTQMGQEVILRCVPISNHLYFYWYRQILGQKVEFLVSFYNNEISEKSEIFDDQFSVERPDGSNFTLKIRSTKLEDSAMYFCASSVGQGNTGELFFGEGSRLTVL.

In the case of this clone: The read terminates 3 residues ahead of where the CDR3 ends, so the germline J gene completes it. The chain links TRBV6-2 or TRBV6-3 to TRBJ1-5, with D unclear. Trimming left V 5 bases short and J 5 bases short, with 13 bases between. The CDR3 runs 14 residues. Germline V gives CDR1 MNHEY, CDR2 SVGEGT. Partial CDR3 DNA: TGTGCCAGCAGTCATCGAACAGCGGATCAGCCC. This sequence encodes CASSHRTADQP. The CDR3 in full is CASSHRTADQPQHF.

About this clone: The read finishes 3 residues shy of the CDR3 end, and the germline J gene is used to complete it. V and J are TRBV18 and TRBJ2-5; 7 bases match TRBD1. The germline V gene encodes CDR1 KGHSH and CDR2 LQKENI. This CDR3 has 14 residues. J was trimmed by 5 bases and V by 0 bases; bases with no gene match: 3. The chain's CDR3 is CASSPPTGDETQYF. The covered CDR3 bases are TGTGCCAGCTCACCACCAACAGGGGACGAGACC. The variable domain in full, with the rest retrieved from reference TRBV18 and TRBJ2-5, is NAGVMQNPRHLVRRRGQEARLRCSPMKGHSHVYWYRQLPEEGLKFMVYLQKENIIDESGMPKERFSAEFPKEGPSILRIQQVVRGDSAAYFCASSPPTGDETQYFGPGTRLLVL.

A note on this clone: The read is 3 residues too short to cover the CDR3 end, so that end is filled in from the germline J gene. J is TRBJ1-1 and V is TRBV19; 7 nucleotides align to TRBD1. The CDR3 extends over 16 amino acids. The germline gives CDR1 LNHDA, CDR2 SQIVND (reference sequence). With V trimmed by 1 base and J by 1 base, 6 bases remained unmatched. CDR3 region: CASSIVRAGGNTEAFF. The CDR3 bases that were read are TGTGCCAGTAGTATAGTAAGGGCAGGGGGGAACACTGAA.